Listed below are T cell receptor beta chains from one sample, sequenced in a study of T-cell memory formation after mild COVID-19. MiXCR, applied by TCRdb to the 5' RACE reads, yields one record per CDR3 protein. This sample carries hundreds of thousands of distinct CDR3 sequences, approximately 20% of them seen once, and the ten largest clones take under 25%. What was sequenced was PBMCs or a T cell subset sorted from them (not recorded which). All receptors come from a young man who had mild COVID-19 (a few samples of this study predate the infection). Cell type and time point are not known. Each CDR3 is given with its conserved first and last residue. The D gene is left open where the match is weak. Clone size is not always given. Where it is, it says once, few, many or a class for expanded clones.

d_call: -
j_call: TRBJ1-6
v_call: TRBV27
clone_size: few
cdr3_nt: TGTGCCAGCAGTTTCAGGGACTATAATTCACCCCTCCACTTT
cdr3_aa: CASSFRDYNSPLHF

d_call: TRBD1
j_call: TRBJ1-2
v_call: TRBV12-3/TRBV12-4
clone_size: -
cdr3_nt: TGTGCCAGCAGTTTAGAGGGGGCGGGCTATGGCTACACCTTC
cdr3_aa: CASSLEGAGYGYTF

d_call: TRBD2
j_call: TRBJ2-2
v_call: TRBV27
clone_size: -
cdr3_nt: TGTGCCAGCAGAACCGGGACTAGGGGCACCGGGGAGCTGTTTTTT
cdr3_aa: CASRTGTRGTGELFF

d_call: TRBD1
j_call: TRBJ1-2
v_call: TRBV5-5
clone_size: few
cdr3_nt: TGTGCCAGCAGGTCCGGGACAGAAAATTATGGCTACACCTTC
cdr3_aa: CASRSGTENYGYTF

d_call: -
j_call: TRBJ2-7
v_call: TRBV4-1
clone_size: -
cdr3_nt: TGCGCCAGCAGCCAGTACTCCGGGGCCTACGAGCAGTACTTC
cdr3_aa: CASSQYSGAYEQYF

d_call: -
j_call: TRBJ2-1
v_call: TRBV12-3/TRBV12-4
clone_size: -
cdr3_nt: TGTGCCAGCAGTTTTGGGACCAGCTCCTACAATGAGCAGTTCTTC
cdr3_aa: CASSFGTSSYNEQFF

d_call: -
j_call: TRBJ1-4
v_call: TRBV18
clone_size: few
cdr3_nt: TGTGCCAGCTCACCGGACAACTCAGAAAAACTGTTTTTT
cdr3_aa: CASSPDNSEKLFF

d_call: -
j_call: TRBJ1-2
v_call: TRBV10-3
clone_size: few
cdr3_nt: TGTGCCATCAGTGAGTCCGTCTATGGCTACACCTTC
cdr3_aa: CAISESVYGYTF

d_call: TRBD2
j_call: TRBJ2-3
v_call: TRBV7-9
clone_size: few
cdr3_nt: TGTGCCAGCAGCTTAGGGCGGGGGGGCCAATATACGCAGTATTTT
cdr3_aa: CASSLGRGGQYTQYF

d_call: TRBD1
j_call: TRBJ1-1
v_call: TRBV12-3/TRBV12-4
clone_size: -
cdr3_nt: TGTGCCAGCAGTCCACGGACAGGGGCATACACTGAAGCTTTCTTT
cdr3_aa: CASSPRTGAYTEAFF

d_call: TRBD2
j_call: TRBJ2-2
v_call: TRBV4-2
clone_size: -
cdr3_nt: TGTGCCAGCAGCCCTAGACTAGCGGGGATCTTTGAGGCCGGGGAGCTGTTTTTT
cdr3_aa: CASSPRLAGIFEAGELFF

d_call: -
j_call: TRBJ2-5
v_call: TRBV18
clone_size: few
cdr3_nt: TGTGCCAGCTCACCGAACAGTGGCCAAGAGACCCAGTACTTC
cdr3_aa: CASSPNSGQETQYF

d_call: TRBD2
j_call: TRBJ2-7
v_call: TRBV6-2/TRBV6-3
clone_size: few
cdr3_nt: TGTGCCAGCACATCTTCTGGTCGGGGGGCCTACGAGCAGTACTTC
cdr3_aa: CASTSSGRGAYEQYF

d_call: -
j_call: TRBJ1-1
v_call: TRBV15
clone_size: -
cdr3_nt: TGTGCCACCAGCAGCGAGACAGGTGACACTGAAGCTTTCTTT
cdr3_aa: CATSSETGDTEAFF

d_call: TRBD1
j_call: TRBJ1-1
v_call: TRBV4-1
clone_size: -
cdr3_nt: TGCGCCAGCAGCATAAGACAGGGGGCGGGCACTGAAGCTTTCTTT
cdr3_aa: CASSIRQGAGTEAFF

d_call: -
j_call: TRBJ1-2
v_call: TRBV29-1
clone_size: -
cdr3_nt: TGTGCCTCGACAGAGAACTATGGCTACACCTTC
cdr3_aa: CASTENYGYTF

d_call: TRBD2
j_call: TRBJ2-1
v_call: TRBV7-7
clone_size: -
cdr3_nt: TGTGCCAGCAGCTTGTCGGCTAGCGGGGGGGCGGATAATGAGCAGTTCTTC
cdr3_aa: CASSLSASGGADNEQFF